These T cell receptor beta chains were read from a single sample in a study of shared clonotypes between healthy human individuals. TCRdb keeps only in-frame clones here, not all; method: immunoSEQ multiplex PCR. The table lists around 2,100,000 clones, approximately 95% of them singletons, with more than 0.95% in the top ten. The sequencing sample was made of naive CD8+ T cells sorted from blood. These receptors originate from a man aged 18 to 30 in good health. Both conserved end residues are part of each CDR3. Each record gives: D gene, V gene, J gene, clone size, CDR3 DNA, CDR3 protein. A D gene is named only where the DNA matches it firmly. Expanded clones get a size class; other rows say once, few or many, or leave the size out.

D: -
V: TRBV29-1
J: TRBJ1-2
size: few
DNA: TGCAGCGTTGAGGGGGGGTATGGCTACACCTTC
CDR3: CSVEGGYGYTF

D: TRBD2
V: TRBV6-1
J: TRBJ2-1
size: -
DNA: TGTGCCAGCAGCGCGGGACTAGCGTACAATGAGCAGTTCTTC
CDR3: CASSAGLAYNEQFF

D: TRBD1
V: TRBV5-4
J: TRBJ1-2
size: -
DNA: TGTGCCAGCAGTTTCACAGGGGGAAGCTATGGCTACACCTTC
CDR3: CASSFTGGSYGYTF

D: TRBD2
V: TRBV27
J: TRBJ2-1
size: -
DNA: TGTGCCAGCAGTTGGGGACTAGCGGGAGGAGGGGATGAGCAGTTCTTC
CDR3: CASSWGLAGGGDEQFF

D: TRBD2
V: TRBV4-3
J: TRBJ2-1
size: -
DNA: TGCGCCAGCAGCCAAGAAACTAGCGGGGGCTACAATGAGCAGTTCTTC
CDR3: CASSQETSGGYNEQFF

D: TRBD2
V: TRBV6-1
J: TRBJ2-1
size: -
DNA: TGTGCCAGCAGTGCCTGGACTAGCGGGTACAATGAGCAGTTCTTC
CDR3: CASSAWTSGYNEQFF

D: -
V: TRBV13
J: TRBJ1-1
size: -
DNA: TGTGCCAGCAGCTACGACAGAGACACTGAAGCTTTCTTT
CDR3: CASSYDRDTEAFF

D: TRBD2
V: TRBV27
J: TRBJ2-3
size: -
DNA: TGTGCCAGCAGTTTATCGGTTGGGGTTGGGTGGTCTAGCGGGAGGTTGGATACGCAGTATTTT
CDR3: CASSLSVGVGWSSGRLDTQYF

D: -
V: TRBV5-4
J: TRBJ1-2
size: -
DNA: TGTGCCAGCAGCGAAAAGAACAGGGTAGGCTACACCTTC
CDR3: CASSEKNRVGYTF

D: -
V: TRBV6-5
J: TRBJ1-2
size: -
DNA: TGTGCCAGCAGTCCCCTCGGGACTGATTATGGCTACACCTTC
CDR3: CASSPLGTDYGYTF

D: TRBD1
V: TRBV28
J: TRBJ1-2
size: -
DNA: TGTGCCAGCACCCAGGGGGCAGGGTCCGAGGTCGATGGCTACACCTTC
CDR3: CASTQGAGSEVDGYTF

D: TRBD2
V: TRBV9
J: TRBJ2-5
size: -
DNA: TGTGCCAGCAGCGTAGGTAGCGGGGGGCTCCAAGAGACCCAGTACTTC
CDR3: CASSVGSGGLQETQYF

D: TRBD2
V: TRBV6-6
J: TRBJ2-5
size: -
DNA: TGTGCCAGCAGTTACTCTAGCGGGACCCAAGAGACCCAGTACTTC
CDR3: CASSYSSGTQETQYF

D: TRBD2
V: TRBV27
J: TRBJ2-3
size: -
DNA: TGTGCCAGCAGTTTTTCGGGACTAGTTCCGGATACGCAGTATTTT
CDR3: CASSFSGLVPDTQYF